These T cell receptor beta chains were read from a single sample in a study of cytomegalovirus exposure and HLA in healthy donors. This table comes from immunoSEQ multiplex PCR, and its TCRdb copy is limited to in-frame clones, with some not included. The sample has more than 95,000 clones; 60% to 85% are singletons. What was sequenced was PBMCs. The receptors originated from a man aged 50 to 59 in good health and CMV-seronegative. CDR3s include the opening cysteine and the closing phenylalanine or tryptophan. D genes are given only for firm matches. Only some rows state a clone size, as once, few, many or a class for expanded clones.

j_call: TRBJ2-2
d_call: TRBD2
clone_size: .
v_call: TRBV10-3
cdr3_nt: TGTGCCATCAGTGAAGGACTAGCGGGGGGGCTATTCTACCCCGGGGAGCTGTTTTTT
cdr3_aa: CAISEGLAGGLFYPGELFF

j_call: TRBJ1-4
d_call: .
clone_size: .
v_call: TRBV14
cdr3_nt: TGTGCCAGCAGCCCCCCTGGGACAACGAGGAGGCAACTGTTTTTT
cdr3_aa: CASSPPGTTRRQLFF

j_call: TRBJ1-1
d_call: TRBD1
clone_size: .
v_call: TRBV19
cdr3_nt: TGTGCCAGTACCCTCCGGGACAGTTATATGAACACTGAAGCTTTCTTT
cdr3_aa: CASTLRDSYMNTEAFF

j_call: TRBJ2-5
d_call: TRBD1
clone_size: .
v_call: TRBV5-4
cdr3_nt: TGTGCCAGCAGCTCCCCAGGGGGAGAGACCCAGTACTTC
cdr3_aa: CASSSPGGETQYF

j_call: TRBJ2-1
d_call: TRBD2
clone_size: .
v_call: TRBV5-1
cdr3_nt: TGCGCCAGCAGCTTAGGACTAGCGGGTCTCAATGAGCAGTTCTTC
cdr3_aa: CASSLGLAGLNEQFF

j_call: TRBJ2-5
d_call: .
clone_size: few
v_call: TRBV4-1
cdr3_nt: TGCGCCAGCAGCCAAGATCGGGGGGCGCGGAGGGAGACCCAGTACTTC
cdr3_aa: CASSQDRGARRETQYF

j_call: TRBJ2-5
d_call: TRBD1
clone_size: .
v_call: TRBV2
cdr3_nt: TGTGCCAGCAGTGAATACAGGGGTGAGACCCAGTACTTC
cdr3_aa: CASSEYRGETQYF

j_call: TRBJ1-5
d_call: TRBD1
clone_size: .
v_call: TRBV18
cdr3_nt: TGTGCCAGCTCACCAGACAGGGCTGGTCAGCCCCAGCATTTT
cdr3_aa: CASSPDRAGQPQHF

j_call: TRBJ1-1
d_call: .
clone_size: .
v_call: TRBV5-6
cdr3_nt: TGTGCCAGCAGCTTGGACCCATGGCGGGGGGCGGAAGCTTTCTTT
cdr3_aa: CASSLDPWRGAEAFF

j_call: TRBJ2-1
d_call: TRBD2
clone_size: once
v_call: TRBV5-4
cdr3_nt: TGTGCCAGCAGCTTGTTTAGCGGGGGAAGCTCCTACAATGAGCAGTTCTTC
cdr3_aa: CASSLFSGGSSYNEQFF

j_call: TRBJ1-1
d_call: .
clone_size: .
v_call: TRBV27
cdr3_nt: TGTGCCAGCAGTAAAAGACAGTGGCCCACTGAAGCTTTCTTT
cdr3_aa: CASSKRQWPTEAFF

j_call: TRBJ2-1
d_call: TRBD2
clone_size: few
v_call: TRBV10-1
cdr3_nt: TGCGCCAGCAGTAGAGCGGGGGGGCTTGAGCAGTTCTTC
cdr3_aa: CASSRAGGLEQFF

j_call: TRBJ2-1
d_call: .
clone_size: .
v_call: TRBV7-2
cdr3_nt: TGTGCCAGCGGCAGAAACAATGAGCAGTTCTTC
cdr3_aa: CASGRNNEQFF

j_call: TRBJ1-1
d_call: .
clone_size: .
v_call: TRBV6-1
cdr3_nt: TGTGCCAGCAGTGAAGGGTTGGGCCGGGGAGCAGCTTTCTTT
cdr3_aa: CASSEGLGRGAAFF

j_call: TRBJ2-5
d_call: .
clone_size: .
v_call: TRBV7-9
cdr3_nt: TGTGCCAGCAGCTTCTCTAGCATGCAAGAGACCCAGTACTTC
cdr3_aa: CASSFSSMQETQYF

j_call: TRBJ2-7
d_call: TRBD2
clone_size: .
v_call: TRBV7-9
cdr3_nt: TGTGCCAGCAGCTTTTCGGGACTAGCAAAACAGTACTTC
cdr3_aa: CASSFSGLAKQYF